What follows describes a single T cell receptor beta chain. The sample comes from a study of blood T cell repertoires in COVID-19. In the source study's methods: The authors estimated nucleated cell counts from reference gene primer amplification. Method: immunoSEQ multiplex PCR; TCRdb's copy keeps in-frame clones and lacks some. V, J and clone size reflect that table, while D and trimming were determined from the DNA. The table shows more than 200,000 clones, with approximately 80% occurring only once. Trimming cost V 5 bases and J 7 bases, with 14 bases left between them. Germline V gene data show CDR1 as MNHEY and CDR2 as SVGAGI. This CDR3 contains 13 residues.

This TCR was recovered from a man in his thirties or forties with acute COVID-19. Material: PBMCs or T cells enriched from blood (not recorded which). The chain uses TRBV6-5 and TRBJ1-2; tentative D call: TRBD1 (5 bases). The chain's CDR3 is CASSTGLGVGYTF. For the CDR3, the DNA is TGTGCCAGCAGTACCGGTCTAGGGGTTGGCTACACCTTC.